This entry describes one T cell receptor (beta chain). This clone is regarded as medium-sized (0.01 to 0.1%). What this receptor recognizes is not known. One base away there is no much larger clone; base qualities are not given. This entry belongs to a study of T cells in localized non-small cell lung cancer (dated by TCRdb to the early 2020s). Turning to the overall study: Comparing tumors with uninvolved tumor-adjacent lungs, the study looked at the T cell repertoires of 200 to 250 patients with early-stage NSCLC. The cohort comprised a few hundred treatment-naïve NSCLC patients with resected, localized lung tumors. NSCLC patients had a mean age of approximately 72 years, and about 140 were male and some 98 female.

Results the study describes overall, beyond this receptor: Since the design was exploratory, TCR variables were selected using unadjusted p-values with no false-discovery rate correction. Higher blood T cell density associated with longer overall survival, while higher adjacent-lung clonality associated with shorter survival. A median of around 62 of the top 100 tumor clones turned up in the paired uninvolved adjacent lung, and roughly 30 of those clones also ranked among the top 100 of that same adjacent lung. Multi-region tumor sequencing was not performed, so intratumor heterogeneity could not be excluded. Uninvolved tumor-adjacent lung showed the highest T cell clonality, higher than tumor, which suggests more focused antigenic responses in the uninvolved tumor-adjacent lung.

The immunoSEQ Assay was used to sequence TCR beta CDR3 regions from DNA. The authors' pipeline ran thus. To compute T cell density, TCR beta template counts were normalized to usable DNA, which was estimated by amplifying housekeeping genes. Using the preseqR package, richness was estimated by extrapolating to 120,000 templates for tissue samples and 400,000 templates for PBMC samples. Clonality was defined as one minus Pielou's evenness. Tissue-enriched TCRs were identified by differential abundance testing using productive amino-acid clonotypes, minimum total count 5 and alpha 0.1. The Jaccard Index and the Morisita Overlap Index were used to quantify repertoire overlap between compartments. GLIPH grouped TCR beta CDR3s together with public tetramer-defined viral CDR3s, and a viral motif had to include at least three viral sequences and also show V-gene enrichment. Not all clones reach the TCRdb copy of this immuneACCESS table, which keeps in-frame sequences only. Checked studies attribute under half of the gap to unresolved V genes and leave the rest unexplained. The V and J calls and the clone size are those of that table, but D and trimming were determined from the DNA. Present in this sample are about 77,000 clones, roughly 91% of which were seen just once. The ten largest clones capture roughly 19% of the sample.

At diagnosis, tumor, uninvolved tumor-adjacent lung and peripheral blood were collected and then preserved as a mix of FFPE and fresh-frozen material. For TCR repertoire profiling, the blood samples were analyzed as peripheral blood mononuclear cells. The sequencing here drew on peripheral blood, taken before any cancer treatment. This sequence was found in a woman aged 35 to 70 with stage I squamous cell lung carcinoma.

The nucleotides are TGTGCCAGCAGCGTAGCAGGTTTCTATGGCTACACCTTC. It specifies CASSVAGFYGYTF. Here the chain combines TRBV9 and TRBJ1-2; the D gene lacks a confident call. Relative to germline, V is 0 bases shorter and J is 4 bases shorter, with 7 bases between their ends. CDR1 and CDR2 were assigned from the germline V gene as SGDLS and YYNGEE. The CDR3 holds 13 amino acids from the cysteine to the phenylalanine. The DNA shown is the 39-base CDR3, in frame from base 1.